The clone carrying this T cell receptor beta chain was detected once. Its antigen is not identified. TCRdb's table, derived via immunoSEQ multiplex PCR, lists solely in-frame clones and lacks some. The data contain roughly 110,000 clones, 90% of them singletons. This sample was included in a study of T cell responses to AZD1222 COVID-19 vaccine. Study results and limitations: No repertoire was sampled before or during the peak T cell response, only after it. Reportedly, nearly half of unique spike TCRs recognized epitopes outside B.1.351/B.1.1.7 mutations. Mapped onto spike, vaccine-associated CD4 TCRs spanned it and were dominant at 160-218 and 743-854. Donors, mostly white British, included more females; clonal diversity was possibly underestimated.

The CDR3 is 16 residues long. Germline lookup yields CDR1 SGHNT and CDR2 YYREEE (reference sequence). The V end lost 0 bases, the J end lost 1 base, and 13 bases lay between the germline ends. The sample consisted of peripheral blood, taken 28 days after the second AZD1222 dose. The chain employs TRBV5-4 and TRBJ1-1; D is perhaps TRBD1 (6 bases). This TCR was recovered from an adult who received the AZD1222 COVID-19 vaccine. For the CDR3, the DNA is TGTGCCAGCAGCTTGGTCCCTGGACAGCAGAACACTGAAGCTTTCTTT. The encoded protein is CASSLVPGQQNTEAFF.